What follows describes a single TCR beta chain. Its specificity is not known. 60 Vbeta and 13 Jbeta primers were used in PCR. Libraries were prepared by immunoSEQ multiplex PCR; TCRdb keeps only in-frame clonotypes and omits some of them. This sample yields roughly 69,000 clones, of which approximately 71% are seen a single time; about 5.5% belongs to the top ten. Trimming took off 0 bases at V and 1 base at J, with 5 bases between the two ends. From germline, CDR1 is SGHNT and CDR2 YYREEE (reference sequence). The CDR3 totals 13 residues. The record originates from a study of cytomegalovirus exposure and HLA in healthy donors. Study conclusions and caveats: Cytomegalovirus association was listed for approximately 160 TCR beta chains. Per a prior analysis, the majority of TCR beta V segments were productive roughly 90% or roughly 30% of the time. A later analysis found common viral pathogens apparently linked to several of the most significant clusters. According to a later analysis, most TCR beta chains associated with CMV appeared HLA-restricted.

This chain joins TRBV5-4 and TRBJ2-7; unclear D gene. The clonotype originates from a man aged 50 to 59 in good health and CMV-seronegative. What was sequenced was PBMCs. CDR3 sequence: CASSLEQSYEQYF. The CDR3 DNA follows: TGTGCCAGCAGCTTGGAACAGTCCTACGAGCAGTACTTC.